This TCR beta chain derives from a study of shared clonotypes between healthy human individuals. Assay: immunoSEQ multiplex PCR; the TCRdb copy retains only in-frame clones and omits some. The table has around 2,000,000 clones, 90% to 95% seen once; the top ten hold under 2%. Whole-study results and caveats: Few donors limited the genetic and exposure-history diversity represented.

The CDR3 consists of 15 residues. V was shortened by 5 bases and J by 7 bases, with 19 bases between the two germline ends. Germline lookup yields CDR1 SSHAT and CDR2 FNYEAQ (reference sequence). As defined, naive CD8 cells were CD45RO-negative and positively selected for CCR7, with terminally differentiated effector memory CD45RA+ cells excluded. This clone was counted a single time. No antigen is known for it. Sequenced: naive CD8+ T cells from PBMCs. This receptor was obtained from a man aged 18 to 29 in good health. Some clones in this sample may be carry-over from other donors' samples. The chain recombines TRBV7-7 with TRBJ2-3; D is perhaps TRBD1 or TRBD2 (6 bases each). DNA for the CDR3: TGTGCCAGCAGCCAGATACCCGGGGGCCTTTATACGCAGTATTTT. The encoded protein is CASSQIPGGLYTQYF.